This T cell receptor beta chain was recorded in a study of CD8+ T cells in alopecia areata. Indicated treatment: oral pan-JAK inhibitor, 5-10 mg twice daily. Germline CDR1 reads LNHDA; CDR2 reads SQIVND (reference sequence). Trimming left V 7 bases short and J 7 bases short, with 13 bases between. The CDR3 consists of 13 residues. Sequencing templates came from extracted RNA that was reverse transcribed into cDNA. Repertoires were generated with immunoSEQ multiplex PCR, while TCRdb's copy carries only in-frame clones and drops some. The sample lists about 140,000 clones; more than 85% were seen once. The sequencing here drew on CD8+ T cells sorted from blood, taken at week 4, from a patient treated with tofacitinib. The source of this sequence is a human donor with alopecia areata. V and J are TRBV19 and TRBJ2-2; TRBD2 is a possible D gene (5 bases). CDR3 amino acids: CASTLSGSGELFF. The DNA of the CDR3 is TGTGCCAGTACCTTATCGGGGAGCGGGGAGCTGTTTTTT.